This entry features one TCR beta chain sequence. What it recognizes is unknown. The data were taken from a study of T cell responses to AZD1222 COVID-19 vaccine. Trimming took off 1 base at V and 4 bases at J, with 13 bases between the two ends. This CDR3 comprises 16 residues. Per germline, CDR1 SGHDN and CDR2 FVKESK. Study outcomes and limitations: Reports indicate that nearly half of spike-specific TCRs are directed at unmutated variant regions.

The assay was immunoSEQ multiplex PCR, and TCRdb's table has in-frame clones only and misses some. The data contain some 120,000 clones, about 92% of them singletons. The receptor was derived from an adult in good health. The chain links TRBV14 to TRBJ1-4; the D gene is possibly TRBD1 (5 bases). The sequences come from peripheral blood, collected on day 0 of AZD1222 vaccination. DNA for the CDR3: TGTGCCAGCAGCCAAGGATCCGGGACGGATAATGAAAAACTGTTTTTT. Translated, it gives CASSQGSGTDNEKLFF. The whole variable domain, filled in from reference TRBV14 and TRBJ1-4, reads EAGVTQFPSHSVIEKGQTVTLRCDPISGHDNLYWYRRVMGKEIKFLLHFVKESKQDESGMPNNRFLAERTGGTYSTLKVQPAELEDSGVYFCASSQGSGTDNEKLFFGSGTQLSVL.